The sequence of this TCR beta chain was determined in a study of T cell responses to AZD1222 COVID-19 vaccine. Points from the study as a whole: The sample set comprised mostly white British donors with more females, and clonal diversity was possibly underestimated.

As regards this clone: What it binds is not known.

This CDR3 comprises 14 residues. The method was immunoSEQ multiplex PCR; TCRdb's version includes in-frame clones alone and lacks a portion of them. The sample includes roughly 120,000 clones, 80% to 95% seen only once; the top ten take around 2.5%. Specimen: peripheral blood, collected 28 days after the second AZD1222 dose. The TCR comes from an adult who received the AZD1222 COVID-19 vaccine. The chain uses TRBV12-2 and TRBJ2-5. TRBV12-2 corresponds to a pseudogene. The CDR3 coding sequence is TGTGCAAGTCGGCTCCCGGGACACCAAGAGACCCAGTACTTC. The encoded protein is CASRLPGHQETQYF.